This T cell receptor beta chain was documented in a study of shared clonotypes between healthy human individuals. Study details: Per donor, CD8 memory used one plate, CD8 naive used two, CD4 memory used three and CD4 naive used three.

Original data processing: Filtering differed for immunoSEQ, which gave only junction sequences without quality scores. TCRdb's table, derived via immunoSEQ multiplex PCR, lists solely in-frame clones and lacks some. V and J calls and clone size come straight from that table; D and trimming were deduced from the DNA. Of about 680,000 clones listed, approximately 79% are singletons. This clone appeared a few times. The antigen remains undetermined. With V trimmed by 5 bases and J by 1 base, 11 bases remained unmatched. The CDR3 extends over 17 amino acids. Per the germline V gene, CDR1 is SGHAT and CDR2 is FQNNGV. Findings and caveats of the study: Generation probabilities of non-shared clonotypes were lower (relative to those shared by all four donors).

The rearrangement links TRBV11-2 to TRBJ2-3, with TRBD2 identical over 8 bases. The sequencing input was memory CD4+ T cells sorted from blood. Subset reported: CD45RA-negative fraction. The TCR was taken from a young woman in good health. Here the CDR3 reads CASSKGSGSRGTDTQYF. CDR3 DNA sequence: TGTGCCAGCAGCAAGGGGAGCGGGAGTCGGGGCACAGATACGCAGTATTTT.